The rows below give T cell receptor beta chains drawn from one sample of a study of identical twins. TCRdb reprocessed the 5' RACE reads with MiXCR, giving one entry per CDR3 protein. The profile shows some 900,000 distinct CDR3 sequences, roughly an eighth of them singletons. This sample was shared with a second study, whose subject was yellow fever vaccine responses in identical twins.

The source material was PBMCs. The receptors shown here come from a young woman in good health. CDR3s include the opening cysteine and the closing phenylalanine or tryptophan. A D gene is named only where the DNA matches it firmly. Expanded clones are given a class, and other clones once, few, many or no size at all.

TRBJ2-1	TRBV11-1	few	TRBD2	CASSLGRTSGFTYNEQFF	TGTGCCAGCAGCTTAGGGAGGACTAGCGGGTTCACCTACAATGAGCAGTTCTTC
TRBJ1-1	TRBV10-3	NA	NA	CAISESGGSAEAFF	TGTGCCATCAGTGAGTCTGGCGGATCCGCTGAAGCTTTCTTT
TRBJ2-2	TRBV14	NA	NA	CASSQDGIAVHTGELFF	TGTGCCAGCAGCCAAGATGGGATAGCGGTCCACACCGGGGAGCTGTTTTTT
TRBJ2-1	TRBV2	many	TRBD2	CASSEDPAGVYNEQFF	TGTGCCAGCAGTGAAGACCCGGCGGGAGTCTACAATGAGCAGTTCTTC
TRBJ2-7	TRBV15	few	NA	CATSRAKDYSYEQYF	TGTGCCACCAGCAGAGCTAAGGACTACTCCTACGAGCAGTACTTC
TRBJ1-3	TRBV4-1	NA	NA	CASSQGQLDTIYF	TGCGCCAGCAGCCAAGGGCAGCTGGACACCATATATTTT
TRBJ2-2	TRBV20-1	NA	NA	CSASMATVTGELFF	TGCAGTGCTAGTATGGCGACAGTCACCGGGGAGCTGTTTTTT
TRBJ1-1	TRBV7-9	few	NA	CASSSRTGIRNTEAFF	TGTGCCAGCAGCTCGAGAACAGGGATCCGGAACACTGAAGCTTTCTTT
TRBJ1-1	TRBV20-1	NA	NA	CSAPTGDMNTEAFF	TGCAGTGCTCCCACGGGGGATATGAACACTGAAGCTTTCTTT
TRBJ1-5	TRBV3-1	few	NA	CASSQDSGGAGQPQHF	TGTGCCAGCAGCCAAGATTCGGGGGGGGCGGGTCAGCCCCAGCATTTT
TRBJ1-6	TRBV7-6	few	TRBD1	CASSLGGTGFSPLHF	TGTGCCAGCAGCTTAGGAGGGACAGGGTTTTCACCCCTCCACTTT
TRBJ2-1	TRBV29-1	few	TRBD1	CSVGGPGQGTSNEQFF	TGCAGCGTTGGGGGGCCCGGACAGGGGACCAGCAATGAGCAGTTCTTC
TRBJ2-4	TRBV18	few	NA	CASSPLDSQAKNIQYF	TGTGCCAGCTCACCACTGGACAGCCAGGCCAAAAACATTCAGTACTTC
TRBJ2-4	TRBV12-3/TRBV12-4	many	TRBD2	CASSEGLAGVGSIQYF	TGTGCCAGCAGCGAGGGACTAGCGGGAGTCGGGAGCATTCAGTACTTC
TRBJ2-5	TRBV12-3/TRBV12-4	many	TRBD2	CASSLGGLAEETQYF	TGTGCCAGCAGTTTAGGGGGACTAGCGGAAGAGACCCAGTACTTC
TRBJ1-2	TRBV12-3/TRBV12-4	NA	NA	CASSTSQRRLYGYTF	TGTGCCAGCAGTACATCCCAAAGACGGCTCTATGGCTACACCTTC
TRBJ2-3	TRBV20-1	NA	NA	CSARDGGRTDTQYF	TGCAGTGCTAGAGATGGGGGACGCACAGATACGCAGTATTTT
TRBJ2-5	TRBV11-2	NA	TRBD2	CASSLPSGGPYQETQYF	TGTGCCAGCAGCTTACCTAGCGGGGGTCCTTATCAAGAGACCCAGTACTTC
TRBJ2-7	TRBV12-3/TRBV12-4	NA	NA	CASSFGGLAVEQYF	TGTGCCAGCAGTTTCGGGGGGCTAGCTGTTGAACAGTACTTC
TRBJ1-1	TRBV20-1	few	NA	CSAWGRMNTEAFF	TGCAGTGCGTGGGGGCGGATGAACACTGAAGCTTTCTTT
TRBJ2-1	TRBV5-1	NA	NA	CASTNCNEQFF	TGCGCCAGCACCAACTGCAATGAGCAGTTCTTC
TRBJ2-3	TRBV2	few	NA	CASPGKDTQYF	TGTGCCTCTCCGGGGAAGGATACGCAGTATTTT
TRBJ2-7	TRBV6-1	NA	NA	CASRTHGGSYEQYF	TGTGCCAGCAGGACTCATGGAGGCTCCTACGAGCAGTACTTC
TRBJ1-2	TRBV6-1	NA	TRBD1	CASRRQGNSYGYTF	TGTGCCAGCAGACGACAGGGTAATTCCTATGGCTACACCTTC
TRBJ2-2	TRBV14	few	NA	CASSRSSRINTGELFF	TGTGCCAGCAGCCGCTCCTCGAGGATCAACACCGGGGAGCTGTTTTTT
TRBJ2-1	TRBV2	many	NA	CASSGVHEQFF	TGTGCCAGCAGTGGGGTCCATGAGCAGTTCTTC
TRBJ2-7	TRBV10-3	few	NA	CAISDPGTASSYEQYF	TGTGCCATCAGTGATCCCGGGACGGCCAGCTCCTACGAGCAGTACTTC
TRBJ2-5	TRBV4-2	few	TRBD1	CASSPTTGVGETQYF	TGTGCCAGCAGCCCAACAACAGGGGTGGGAGAGACCCAGTACTTC
TRBJ2-7	TRBV12-3/TRBV12-4	few	NA	CASSLNLWGYEQYF	TGTGCCAGCAGTTTAAACCTTTGGGGCTACGAGCAGTACTTC
TRBJ2-1	TRBV20-1	few	NA	CSARRWNYNEQFF	TGCAGTGCTAGACGTTGGAACTACAATGAGCAGTTCTTC
TRBJ2-1	TRBV29-1	NA	NA	CSVDDRFPLYNEQFF	TGCAGCGTCGACGACAGGTTCCCCCTTTACAATGAGCAGTTCTTC
TRBJ2-3	TRBV20-1	NA	NA	CSAGLRARGRDTQYF	TGCAGTGCTGGGTTGCGGGCCCGAGGACGGGATACGCAGTATTTT
TRBJ2-2	TRBV6-5	few	TRBD1	CASSYPWDRANTGELFF	TGTGCCAGCAGTTACCCGTGGGACAGGGCAAACACCGGGGAGCTGTTTTTT
TRBJ1-5	TRBV12-3/TRBV12-4	many	NA	CASSLRQGNQPQHF	TGTGCCAGCAGCTTGCGGCAGGGGAATCAGCCCCAGCATTTT
TRBJ1-4	TRBV7-2	few	NA	CASSLVYGEKLFF	TGTGCCAGCAGCTTAGTGTATGGTGAAAAACTGTTTTTT
TRBJ2-3	TRBV6-1	NA	NA	CASSEPAGSRNTQYF	TGTGCCAGCAGTGAACCTGCAGGGTCCCGAAATACGCAGTATTTT
TRBJ2-2	TRBV11-2	NA	TRBD1	CASSYPQAGQTGGPTGELFF	TGTGCCAGCAGCTACCCCCAAGCGGGCCAGACAGGGGGCCCAACCGGGGAGCTGTTTTTT
TRBJ1-1	TRBV10-3	once	NA	CAISSAIQAFF	TGTGCCATCAGCAGTGCGATTCAAGCTTTCTTT
TRBJ2-1	TRBV24-1	many	NA	CATSDGSYNEQFF	TGTGCCACCAGTGATGGGTCCTACAATGAGCAGTTCTTC
TRBJ2-1	TRBV15	many	NA	CATSSLGRNEQFF	TGTGCCACCAGCAGCCTAGGGAGAAATGAGCAGTTCTTC
TRBJ2-7	TRBV5-1	NA	TRBD2	CASSPLATRGGSEQYF	TGCGCCAGCAGCCCGCTCGCGACTAGGGGAGGGTCCGAGCAGTACTTC
TRBJ2-5	TRBV7-7	few	TRBD2	CASSIGPGGAETQYF	TGTGCCAGCAGCATAGGGCCGGGGGGGGCCGAGACCCAGTACTTC
TRBJ1-1	TRBV27	NA	TRBD1	CASSLATGGIPEAFF	TGTGCCAGCAGTTTGGCGACAGGGGGCATCCCTGAAGCTTTCTTT
TRBJ2-1	TRBV10-3	few	TRBD2	CAISEGRGGSYNEQFF	TGTGCCATCAGTGAGGGTCGGGGGGGCTCCTACAATGAGCAGTTCTTC
TRBJ2-5	TRBV7-2	few	TRBD1	CASSLRTGGVETQYF	TGTGCCAGCAGCTTAAGGACAGGGGGCGTTGAGACTCAGTACTTC
TRBJ2-1	TRBV4-1	NA	NA	CASSPAVLLYNEQFF	TGCGCCAGCAGCCCCGCGGTACTCCTCTACAATGAGCAGTTCTTC